The sequence of this TCR beta chain was determined in a study of CD8 T cells in Susac syndrome. Study observations and caveats: The study conceded that its TCR sequencing and HLA analysis involved relatively few individuals.

An amount of RNA that ranged from roughly 0.5 to 1 ug was reverse transcribed with random hexamers. Amplification of TCR beta CDR3 used immunoSEQ multiplex PCR across 54 Vbeta and 13 Jbeta. From the immunoSEQ multiplex PCR reads, TCRdb called clonotypes with MiXCR, one entry per CDR3 protein. The table lists 130,000 or so distinct CDR3 sequences, roughly 95% of them singletons. CD8+ and CD4+ T cells from blood underwent TCR beta sequencing. Negative isolation was used for CD8+ and CD4+ T cells and FACS enrichment for TEMRA cells. This CDR3 contains 15 residues. V was pared by 0 bases and J by 4 bases, with 4 bases of the junction left unmatched. Germline V lookup: CDR1 LGHDT, CDR2 YNNKEL (reference sequence). Note on this clonotype: The target antigen is unknown.

The sample consisted of CD4+ T cells from PBMCs. The V and J genes are TRBV3-1 and TRBJ2-3; TRBD1 agrees at 7 bases. The origin of this receptor is a human donor with multiple sclerosis. The CDR3 DNA is TGTGCCAGCAGCCAAGAAAGAGGGGGCGCAGATACGCAGTATTTT. It translates to CASSQERGGADTQYF.